Listed here are 9 T cell receptor beta chains from one sample, sequenced in a study of blood T cell repertoires in COVID-19. Here immunoSEQ multiplex PCR was the method, and the copy in TCRdb shows in-frame clones only, minus some. Of a few hundred thousand clones in the sample, about nine tenths are singletons; the top ten hold over 1%. The sample was PBMCs or T cells enriched from blood (not recorded which). These receptor sequences come from a woman aged 30 to 39 who had been exposed to COVID-19.

The chain is built from TRBV19 and TRBJ2-1; 11 bases agree with TRBD2. The V and J ends lost 5 bases and 6 bases, in that order; junction bases with no gene match: 6. The CDR3 runs to 15 residues. Germline V gene lookup returns CDR1 LNHDA and CDR2 SQIVND (reference sequence). CDR3 sequence reads: CASSVGLAVFNEQFF. The CDR3 bases are TGTGCCAGTAGTGTGGGACTAGCGGTTTTCAATGAGCAGTTCTTC.

The chain links TRBV7-8 to TRBJ2-5, with 8 positions matching TRBD2. The germline gives CDR1 SGHVS, CDR2 FQNEAQ. This CDR3 is built from 15 residues. V gave up 2 bases and J gave up 1 base; unmatched junction bases: 3. CDR3 DNA sequence: TGTGCCAGCAGCTTAAGTACTAGCGGCCAAGAGACCCAGTACTTC. Encoded protein: CASSLSTSGQETQYF.

V gene TRBV21-1 combines with J gene TRBJ2-6; TRBD2 reflects the table's D call only, with no check against the DNA. TRBV21-1 corresponds to a pseudogene. The CDR3 consists of 19 residues. CDR3: CASSKGVKGSFSGANVLTF. As DNA, the CDR3 is TGTGCCAGCAGCAAAGGGGTGAAAGGGAGCTTCTCTGGGGCCAACGTCCTGACTTTC.

The V gene is TRBV7-9, the J gene TRBJ2-7; D unclear. V lost 8 bases and J lost 3, with 11 bases in between. The V gene's germline CDR1 is SEHNR and CDR2 FQNEAQ (reference sequence). The CDR3 runs 12 residues. CDR3 nucleotide sequence: TGTGCCAGCCGTTCTTCAGACTACGAGCAGTACTTC. Translating it yields CASRSSDYEQYF. Filled out from reference TRBV7-9 and TRBJ2-7, the complete variable domain reads DTGVSQNPRHKITKRGQNVTFRCDPISEHNRLYWYRQTLGQGPEFLTYFQNEAQLEKSRLLSDRFSAERPKGSFSTLEIQRTEQGDSAMYLCASRSSDYEQYFGPGTRLTVT.

This sequence joins TRBV7-2 and TRBJ2-7; D gene uncertain. The germline V gene has CDR1 SGHTA and CDR2 FQGNSA. V was shortened by 5 bases and J by 3 bases, with 8 bases between the two germline ends. The CDR3 extends over 12 amino acids. The CDR3 sequence: CASSPSLYEQYF. CDR3 bases: TGTGCCAGCAGCCCCTCCCTCTACGAGCAGTACTTC.

The V and J genes are TRBV21-1 and TRBJ2-7; TRBD2, the table's D call, was not compared with the DNA. TRBV21-1 is deemed a pseudogene. The CDR3 extends over 17 amino acids. CDR3 amino acids: CASSNQGPSTTTYEQYF. CDR3 sequence (DNA): TGTGCCAGCAGCAACCAAGGTCCTTCTACTACCACCTACGAGCAGTACTTC.

The rearrangement uses TRBV7-9 and TRBJ2-4, with 11 positions matching TRBD2. Per the germline V gene, CDR1 is SEHNR and CDR2 is FQNEAQ (reference sequence). There are 17 residues in the CDR3. V was pared by 5 bases and J by 2 bases, with 8 bases of the junction left unmatched. The CDR3 DNA reads as TGTGCCAGCAGCCCCCTTCTAGCGGGAGGAACCAAAAACATTCAGTACTTC. Its translation is CASSPLLAGGTKNIQYF.

Here the CDR3 DNA reads TGTGCCAGCAGCTCCCAGGGGTTCGCCTACGAGCAGTACTTC. Residues: CASSSQGFAYEQYF. The chain uses TRBV7-9 and TRBJ2-7; perhaps TRBD1 as D (6 bases). The V end was cut by 4 bases, the J end by 2 bases, with 12 bases between. From germline, CDR1 is SEHNR and CDR2 FQNEAQ (reference sequence). The CDR3 runs to 14 residues.

Comment on this clone: Other nucleotide sequences in the sample specify the same CDR3. The chain joins TRBV5-1 to TRBJ1-3; 7 nucleotides align to TRBD1. The CDR3 is made up of 16 amino acids. Germline-derived CDR1 and CDR2 are SGHRS and YFSETQ. The V gene end was trimmed by 0 bases and the J gene end by 4 bases; junction bases not matched to a gene: 7. CDR3 loop: CASSLGQGGSGNTIYF. The CDR3 DNA is TGCGCCAGCAGCTTGGGACAGGGAGGCTCGGGAAACACCATATATTTT.